These 7 T cell receptor beta chains were all obtained from the same sample, sequenced in a study of shared clonotypes between healthy human individuals. Clones were read by immunoSEQ multiplex PCR, and TCRdb kept only the in-frame ones, dropping some. The sample lists over 2 million clones, about nine tenths seen once, with around 0.4% in the top ten. The sequencing sample was made of naive CD4+ T cells from PBMCs. The subset denotes: CD45RA+ positively selected. Receptor source: a young man in good health. Some clones in this sample may be carry-over from other donors' samples.

This clone was observed once. This chain connects TRBV18 to TRBJ1-2; D perhaps matches TRBD1 (5 bases). V lost 8 bases to trimming and J lost 7 bases, with 23 bases between them. CDR1 and CDR2 (germline): KGHSH, LQKENI. The CDR3 is made up of 15 amino acids. The CDR3, as DNA: TGTGCCAGCAACACAGTCCAGGGACCTATGGGTGGCTACACCTTC. Protein: CASNTVQGPMGGYTF.

This rearrangement joins TRBV6-5 to TRBJ1-5, with 9 bases matching TRBD1. With 4 bases clipped from V and 7 bases from J, the junction kept 11 bases outside the gene matches. From germline, CDR1 is MNHEY and CDR2 SVGAGI. The CDR3 consists of 16 residues. CDR3 amino acids: CASSSRQGVVRQPQHF. CDR3 bases: TGTGCCAGCAGTTCCCGACAGGGGGTAGTAAGGCAGCCCCAGCATTTT.

As DNA, the CDR3 is TGCGCCAGCAGCTTTGGCCGTATGGGCGGGGGTTACAATGAGCAGTTCTTC. It translates to CASSFGRMGGGYNEQFF. The chain links TRBV5-1 to TRBJ2-1; 7 nucleotides align to TRBD2. Germline V CDR1 and CDR2: SGHRS, YFSETQ. Unmatched junction bases numbered 12, after V lost 2 bases and J lost 4 bases. This CDR3 is 17 amino acids long.

The V and J genes are TRBV15 and TRBJ2-7; D gene ambiguous. CDR3 size: 15 residues. Between the trimmed V and J ends, which lost 1 base and 5 bases, there was a span of 15 bases. Germline values: CDR1 LNHNV, CDR2 YYDKDF (reference sequence). Written as DNA, the CDR3 is TGTGCCACCAGCAGAGCGGCCCCCCCCGGGCACGAGCAGTACTTC. Amino acids: CATSRAAPPGHEQYF.

The chain has TRBV5-1 and TRBJ2-1, with 9 bases identical to TRBD2. The V segment lost 8 bases and the J segment 8 bases; nucleotides outside the gene matches: 11. CDR1 and CDR2 (germline): SGHRS, YFSETQ. The CDR3 is 14 amino acids. CDR3 nucleotides: TGCGCCAGTGGCCGGGGTAGCGGGAGCTATGAGCAGTTCTTC. Its protein is CASGRGSGSYEQFF.

This clone was observed a handful of times. This rearrangement joins TRBV2 to TRBJ1-2, with D possibly being TRBD1 (6 bases). The CDR3 has 14 amino acids. The germline gives CDR1 SNHLY, CDR2 FYNNEI. The V end was cut by 6 bases, the J end by 2 bases, with 13 bases between. The CDR3 reads CASSTGRANYGYTF. CDR3 coding DNA: TGTGCCAGCAGCACAGGGCGGGCCAACTATGGCTACACCTTC. The whole variable domain, filled in from reference TRBV2 and TRBJ1-2, reads EPEVTQTPSHQVTQMGQEVILRCVPISNHLYFYWYRQILGQKVEFLVSFYNNEISEKSEIFDDQFSVERPDGSNFTLKIRSTKLEDSAMYFCASSTGRANYGYTFGSGTRLTVV.

The V call is TRBV6-5, the J call TRBJ1-2; tentative D call: TRBD1 (6 bases). Trimming removed 2 bases at V and 2 bases at J, with 12 bases between. The V gene's germline CDR1 is MNHEY and CDR2 SVGAGI. This CDR3 region has 15 residues. CDR3 coding DNA: TGTGCCAGCAGTTACACACAGGGTACGAACTATGGCTACACCTTC. Translation: CASSYTQGTNYGYTF.